The next 19 T cell receptor beta chains were all read from a single sample in a study of cytomegalovirus exposure and HLA in healthy donors (dated 2017 in TCRdb). Library preparation used the immunoSEQ multiplex PCR assay. TCRdb's version of the immuneACCESS table is confined to in-frame rearrangements and falls short of the full clone set. An unresolved V gene accounts for under half of the shortfall where checked; the remainder is of unknown origin. This sample holds about 110,000 clones; 88% were observed only once. The ten largest account for roughly 2.1% of the sample. The material sequenced was PBMCs. Receptors were obtained from a young woman in good health and CMV-seronegative.

This clone was counted between two and nine times. The chain combines TRBV28 with TRBJ1-2; D is unresolved. Trimming stripped 5 bases from V and 0 bases from J, with 13 bases between. The CDR3 has 15 amino acids. Per germline, CDR1 MDHEN and CDR2 SYDVKM. In DNA, the CDR3 is TGTGCCAGCAGTCCCCCTGCGGGCTCTAACTATGGCTACACCTTC. Protein product: CASSPPAGSNYGYTF.

This clone was recorded once. In DNA, the CDR3 is TGCAGTGCTGTCACCTACAATGAGCAGTTCTTC. Residues: CSAVTYNEQFF. The chain joins TRBV20-1 to TRBJ2-1; D call uncertain. Germline CDR1 reads DFQATT; CDR2 reads SNEGSKA (reference sequence). CDR3 length equals 11 residues. Trimming pared 5 bases from V and 2 bases from J, leaving 4 bases between.

The genes are TRBV28 and TRBJ2-5; 10 bases match TRBD2. This CDR3 comprises 18 residues. Per germline, CDR1 MDHEN and CDR2 SYDVKM. With V trimmed by 2 bases and J by 5 bases, 14 bases remained unmatched. CDR3 amino acids: CASSLSLRPSGRIETQYF. The DNA of the CDR3 is TGTGCCAGCAGTTTAAGTCTTAGGCCTAGCGGGAGAATTGAGACCCAGTACTTC.

The genes are TRBV7-9 and TRBJ1-1; D ambiguous. The V end was cut by 1 base, the J end by 2 bases, with 8 bases between. This CDR3 comprises 14 residues. In germline, CDR1 is SEHNR, CDR2 FQNEAQ (reference sequence). CDR3 DNA: TGTGCCAGCAGCTTAGGTACAGAAAACACTGAAGCTTTCTTT. Translated, it gives CASSLGTENTEAFF.

The rearrangement uses TRBV28 and TRBJ2-5, with 7 bases matching TRBD1. The V gene end was trimmed by 8 bases and the J gene end by 6 bases; junction bases not matched to a gene: 9. Per germline, CDR1 MDHEN and CDR2 SYDVKM. CDR3 length equals 13 residues. The DNA for the CDR3 is TGTGCCAGCGGGGTAAGACAGGGACAGACCCAGTACTTC. Its protein is CASGVRQGQTQYF.

The chain has TRBV9 and TRBJ2-4; 8 nucleotides match TRBD1. Germline loops: CDR1 SGDLS, CDR2 YYNGEE. Trimming at V came to 4 bases and at J to 2 bases, leaving 11 bases not matched to a gene. CDR3 length: 17 residues. CDR3 amino acids: CASSPSGQGESKNIQYF. Written as DNA, the CDR3 is TGTGCCAGCAGCCCTTCAGGACAGGGAGAGTCCAAAAACATTCAGTACTTC.

V usage is TRBV28 and J usage is TRBJ2-3, with TRBD1 matching over 10 bases. V lost 6 bases to trimming and J lost 3 bases; unmatched junction nucleotides: 3. Germline CDR1 is MDHEN and CDR2 is SYDVKM. The CDR3 spans 14 residues. The CDR3 DNA reads TGTGCCAGCAGGACAGGGGGCGCGACAGATACGCAGTATTTT. Residues: CASRTGGATDTQYF.

This clone was recorded once. The V call is TRBV29-1, the J call TRBJ1-1; TRBD1 might be the D (5 bases). The CDR3 consists of 11 residues. Germline CDR1 and CDR2: SQVTM and ANQGSEA. V was pared by 6 bases and J by 0 bases, with 5 bases between. CDR3 loop: CSVGLNTEAFF. CDR3 sequence (DNA): TGCAGCGTGGGGCTGAACACTGAAGCTTTCTTT.

This clone appeared a few times. The chain combines TRBV5-5 with TRBJ1-5, with TRBD1 matching over 7 bases. V shed 4 bases and J 5 bases; nucleotides not matched to a gene: 6. CDR3 size: 14 residues. In germline, CDR1 is SGHKS, CDR2 YYEKEE (reference sequence). CDR3: CASSVGQTYQPQHF. The CDR3 DNA follows: TGTGCCAGCAGCGTGGGACAGACCTATCAGCCCCAGCATTTT.

V usage is TRBV5-6 and J usage is TRBJ2-2, with 9 bases aligning to TRBD1. Losses at the gene ends were 3 bases for V and 8 bases for J; bases not matched to a gene: 8. The CDR3 sequence is 15 residues long. Germline V CDR1 and CDR2: SGHDT, YYEEEE. CDR3 region: CASSYGTGFIGELFF. CDR3 DNA: TGTGCCAGCAGCTACGGGACAGGGTTTATTGGGGAGCTGTTTTTT.

The chain recombines TRBV7-3 with TRBJ2-2; tentative D call: TRBD2 (6 bases). Germline V gives CDR1 SGHTA, CDR2 FQGTGA. V was trimmed by 5 bases and J by 2 bases, leaving 9 bases between them. The CDR3 is made up of 14 amino acids. CDR3 sequence reads: CASSRDSNTGELFF. CDR3 bases: TGTGCCAGCAGCCGGGACTCAAACACCGGGGAGCTGTTTTTT. Drawing the rest from reference TRBV7-3 and TRBJ2-2, the complete variable domain is GAGVSQTPSNKVTEKGKYVELRCDPISGHTALYWYRQSLGQGPEFLIYFQGTGAADDSGLPNDRFFAVRPEGSVSTLKIQRTERGDSAVYLCASSRDSNTGELFFGEGSRLTVL.

The chain combines TRBV6-6 with TRBJ2-7; D is perhaps TRBD1 (5 bases). V lost 7 bases and J 0 bases, leaving 13 bases between the germline ends. The CDR3 is made up of 14 amino acids. Germline V CDR1 and CDR2: MNHNY, SVGAGI (reference sequence). The CDR3 DNA sequence: TGTGCCAGCACCTATGACAGTAGCTCCTACGAGCAGTACTTC. This gives the protein CASTYDSSSYEQYF.

V and J are TRBV4-3 and TRBJ2-2, with TRBD1 identical over 9 bases. V lost 0 bases and J lost 4; bases outside the gene matches: 6. Germline V gene sequence: CDR1 LGHNA, CDR2 YSLEER. This CDR3 has 17 amino acids. CDR3 DNA sequence: TGCGCCAGCAGCCAAGACGGGGACAGGGTATCCACCGGGGAGCTGTTTTTT. Protein product: CASSQDGDRVSTGELFF.

This clone occurred a few times. V usage is TRBV6-1 and J usage is TRBJ1-5; TRBD1 is a possible D gene (6 bases). CDR1 MNHNS and CDR2 SASEGT come from the germline V gene. The V and J ends lost 3 bases and 6 bases respectively, with 12 bases between them. The CDR3 has 14 amino acids. CDR3 in DNA: TGTGCCAGCAGTGATTGGTCAGGGGTTCAGCCCCAGCATTTT. Translating it yields CASSDWSGVQPQHF.

The CDR3 loop reads CASSSSQGTYEQYF. CDR3 coding DNA: TGTGCCAGCAGCTCCAGCCAGGGGACCTACGAGCAGTACTTC. This chain links TRBV5-8 with TRBJ2-7, with a weak D call TRBD1 (6 bases). CDR1 SGHTS and CDR2 YDEGEE come from the germline V gene. The CDR3 length is 14 residues. Trimming took 3 bases from V and 2 from J, leaving 12 bases between them.

This chain connects TRBV15 to TRBJ2-7; 9 nucleotides line up with TRBD1. Unmatched junction bases numbered 3, after V lost 4 bases and J lost 2 bases. Germline loops: CDR1 LNHNV, CDR2 YYDKDF (reference sequence). The CDR3 is 14 residues long. CDR3 DNA sequence: TGTGCCACCAGCATACAGGGGGCAGCCTACGAGCAGTACTTC. Residues: CATSIQGAAYEQYF.

This clone was counted once. The chain links TRBV18 to TRBJ1-5, with 7 bases lining up with TRBD1. J lost 3 bases, V lost 6 bases, and 8 bases had no gene match. This CDR3 comprises 15 residues. Germline V gene lookup returns CDR1 KGHSH and CDR2 LQKENI. CDR3 sequence reads: CASSPRQGNNQPQHF. CDR3 sequence (DNA): TGTGCCAGCTCGCCTAGACAGGGAAACAATCAGCCCCAGCATTTT. The full variable domain, in which reference TRBV18 and TRBJ1-5 provide the parts outside the CDR3, is NAGVMQNPRHLVRRRGQEARLRCSPMKGHSHVYWYRQLPEEGLKFMVYLQKENIIDESGMPKERFSAEFPKEGPSILRIQQVVRGDSAAYFCASSPRQGNNQPQHFGDGTRLSIL.

This clone has just one count. This chain links TRBV7-2 with TRBJ1-1, with 7 bases matching TRBD1. J was trimmed by 6 bases and V by 1 base; bases with no gene match: 5. Per germline, CDR1 SGHTA and CDR2 FQGNSA. The CDR3 has 14 residues. The CDR3 nucleotides are TGTGCCAGCAGCTTAGAAGGGGGCCTCGCTGAAGCTTTCTTT. It codes for CASSLEGGLAEAFF.

The chain links TRBV19 to TRBJ1-2, with D hard to call. Germline V gene sequence: CDR1 LNHDA, CDR2 SQIVND (reference sequence). The CDR3 runs 14 residues. V was cut by 2 bases and J by 4 bases, with 11 bases left in between. The chain's CDR3 is CASSISLAFYGYTF. As DNA, the CDR3 is TGTGCCAGTAGTATATCGCTGGCCTTCTATGGCTACACCTTC. Drawing the rest from reference TRBV19 and TRBJ1-2, the complete variable domain is DGGITQSPKYLFRKEGQNVTLSCEQNLNHDAMYWYRQDPGQGLRLIYYSQIVNDFQKGDIAEGYSVSREKKESFPLTVTSAQKNPTAFYLCASSISLAFYGYTFGSGTRLTVV.